This T cell receptor beta chain was sequenced during a study of OX40 agonist ivuxolimab in advanced cancers. Study information: An agonistic anti-OX40 (CD134) antibody, ivuxolimab, was used to treat the patients.

CDR3 size: 15 residues. V gave up 6 bases and J gave up 6 bases; unmatched junction bases: 7. Germline lookup yields CDR1 MNHEY and CDR2 SMNVEV (reference sequence). Clones were read by immunoSEQ multiplex PCR, and TCRdb kept only the in-frame ones, dropping some. The sample holds about 61,000 clones; approximately 90% are singletons and the top ten take approximately 20%. The rearrangement joins TRBV27 to TRBJ2-3; 12 nucleotides line up with TRBD2. Sample: CD4+ or CD8+ T cells sorted from blood, taken in a trial of the OX40 agonist ivuxolimab. The receptor was derived from an adult with an advanced solid tumor such as melanoma, head and neck, liver or kidney cancer. The CDR3: CASSPSGGAADTQYF. The DNA for the CDR3 is TGTGCCAGCAGCCCTAGCGGGGGGGCAGCGGATACGCAGTATTTT.